The T cell receptor (beta chain) described here comes from a study of cytomegalovirus exposure and HLA in healthy donors. Study-wide context: Within the Caucasian-associated ancestry cluster were more than 75% of the approximately 400 genotyped donors. Findings and caveats of the study: Analysis was carried out at a later point, and it linked a missense DCLRE1C variant to TCR beta V- and J-gene trimming. A few of the chains that were CMV-associated were confirmed in vitro to be specific for CMV antigens.

PCR amplification relied on 60 Vbeta primers (plus 13 Jbeta primers). TCRdb's copy holds only in-frame clones and misses some; the assay was immunoSEQ multiplex PCR. The sample yields fewer than 200,000 clones, about 85% seen once. The V gene lost 3 bases and the J gene lost 6 bases, with 15 bases spanning the gap. CDR3 length: 14 residues. Germline V gives CDR1 SGHRS, CDR2 YFSETQ. Worth noting for this clone: No antigen is known for it.

The sequence was obtained from a woman aged 45 to 65 in good health and CMV-seropositive. The sample comprised PBMCs. This sequence joins TRBV5-1 and TRBJ1-1; a possible D gene is TRBD1 (5 bases). CDR3 sequence reads: CASSSGTGVAEAFF. The DNA for the CDR3 is TGCGCCAGCAGCTCCGGGACGGGGGTGGCTGAAGCTTTCTTT.